This is a list of T cell receptor beta chains from one sample in a study of blood T cell repertoires in COVID-19. Libraries were prepared by immunoSEQ multiplex PCR; TCRdb keeps only in-frame clonotypes and omits some of them. The sample consists of about 100,000 clones, roughly 90% of them appearing once. Source material: peripheral blood. The receptors derive from a man aged 50 or older with active COVID-19. CDR3s include the opening cysteine and the closing phenylalanine or tryptophan. A D gene is named only where the DNA matches it firmly. Only some rows state a clone size, as once, few, many or a class for expanded clones.

TGTGCCAGCAGCCAGACTAGCTGGAACGAAGAGACCCAGTACTTC | CASSQTSWNEETQYF | TRBJ2-5 | TRBV3-1/TRBV3-2 | TRBD2 | .
TGTGCCAGTCGACAGGGGGCAGGCGGGGAGCTGTTTTTT | CASRQGAGGELFF | TRBJ2-2 | TRBV3-1/TRBV3-2 | TRBD1 | few
TGTGCCTGGAGGGGGGGTGCTTGGAACTACACAGATACGCAGTATTTT | CAWRGGAWNYTDTQYF | TRBJ2-3 | TRBV30 | . | .
TGTGCCAGCAGTTGGGGACTAGCGGGGGGGGCAGATACGCAGTATTTT | CASSWGLAGGADTQYF | TRBJ2-3 | TRBV6-6 | TRBD2 | .
TGTGCCACCCTACCCCCGGGAGCTAACTATGGCTACACCTTC | CATLPPGANYGYTF | TRBJ1-2 | TRBV19 | . | .
TGTGCCAGCAGGGGACAGGGGTCGGGCTATGGCTACACCTTC | CASRGQGSGYGYTF | TRBJ1-2 | TRBV27 | TRBD1 | .
TGTGCCAGCAGCTTAATCCTGAGCTCTGGAAACACCATATATTTT | CASSLILSSGNTIYF | TRBJ1-3 | TRBV11-3 | . | .
TGTGCCAGCAGCTCAGGACAACAGGAAAAACTGTTTTTT | CASSSGQQEKLFF | TRBJ1-4 | TRBV11-2 | . | .
TGTGCCAGCAGCCCACTAGCGGGGGCCGAGCAGTACTTC | CASSPLAGAEQYF | TRBJ2-7 | TRBV14 | TRBD2 | .
TGTGCCAGCAGCTTGAGCTCAGGGGCATATGAAAAACTGTTTTTT | CASSLSSGAYEKLFF | TRBJ1-4 | TRBV5-6 | . | .
TGTGCCAGCAGCCTAACAGGGGGCCGGGGGGTTAACACTGAAGCTTTCTTT | CASSLTGGRGVNTEAFF | TRBJ1-1 | TRBV27 | TRBD1 | .
TGTGCCAGCAGTTTCAGGGGCGACGAGACCCAGTACTTC | CASSFRGDETQYF | TRBJ2-5 | TRBV12-3/TRBV12-4 | . | .
TGTGCCAGTAGCCGAGTATCCACAGGGGCCCCCTCCTACGAGCAGTACTTC | CASSRVSTGAPSYEQYF | TRBJ2-7 | TRBV19 | TRBD1 | .
TGTGCCATCAGTGAATCGAGCGAAGGTTACAATGAGCAGTTCTTC | CAISESSEGYNEQFF | TRBJ2-1 | TRBV10-3 | . | .
TGTGCCACTACCGAGGGGGATGAGACCCAGTACTTC | CATTEGDETQYF | TRBJ2-5 | TRBV19 | . | .
TGTGCCAGCAGCTTAGGCGGGGGGGTAGTCGCCTACGAGCAGTACTTC | CASSLGGGVVAYEQYF | TRBJ2-7 | TRBV7-2 | TRBD2 | once
TGTGCCAGCACCCTTGGGGGGGCCCATAGCAATCAGCCCCAGCATTTT | CASTLGGAHSNQPQHF | TRBJ1-5 | TRBV28 | . | once
TGTGCCAGCAGCCAATTTGGGCTGGGTGGTGGCTACACCTTC | CASSQFGLGGGYTF | TRBJ1-2 | TRBV14 | . | .